This note documents a single TCR beta chain sequence. The sample belongs to a study of blood T cell repertoires in COVID-19. Turning to the study itself: COVID-19 samples collected from the United States, Italy and Spain covered acute and convalescent phases. Sample material is recorded as cDNA or gDNA derived from T cells, B-cell-depleted T cells, or PBMCs.

In the source study's methods: Quantification of nucleated cells was approximated via reference gene primer amplification. Assay used: immunoSEQ multiplex PCR; TCRdb lists only in-frame clones, some missing. V and J calls and clone size are those listed in that table; D and trimming were worked out from the DNA. This table has around 75,000 clones, under 90% appearing once. Germline V gives CDR1 SGHRS, CDR2 YFSETQ. Trimming cost V 3 bases and J 3 bases, with 15 bases left between them. The CDR3 totals 15 residues. The clonotype comes from a human donor in a cohort sampled during active COVID-19. The gene calls are TRBV5-1 and TRBJ2-5; D possibly corresponds to TRBD2 (6 bases). Sequenced input: peripheral blood. The CDR3 spells CASSSPLTGEETQYF. The DNA of the CDR3 is TGCGCCAGCAGCTCGCCCCTGACGGGGGAAGAGACCCAGTACTTC.